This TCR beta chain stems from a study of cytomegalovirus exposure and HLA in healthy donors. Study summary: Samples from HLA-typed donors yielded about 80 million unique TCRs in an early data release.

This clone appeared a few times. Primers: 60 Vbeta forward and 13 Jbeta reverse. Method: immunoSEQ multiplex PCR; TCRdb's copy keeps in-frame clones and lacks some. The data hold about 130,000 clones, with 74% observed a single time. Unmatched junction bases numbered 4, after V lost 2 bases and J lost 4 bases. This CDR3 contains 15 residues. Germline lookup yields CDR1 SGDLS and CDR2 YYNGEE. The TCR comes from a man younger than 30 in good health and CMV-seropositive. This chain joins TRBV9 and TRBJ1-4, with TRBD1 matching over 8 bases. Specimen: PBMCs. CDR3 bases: TGTGCCAGCAGCGTCAGACAGGGGCGTAATGAAAAACTGTTTTTT. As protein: CASSVRQGRNEKLFF.